This entry lists 32 T cell receptor beta chains sequenced from one sample in a study of blood T cell repertoires in COVID-19. The protocol was immunoSEQ multiplex PCR, while the TCRdb copy is restricted to in-frame clones and leaves out a portion. This table holds tens of thousands of clones, over 75% found once. Sequenced: peripheral blood. The receptors here all came from a man aged 35 to 55 with acute or convalescent COVID-19.

This chain uses TRBV5-1 with TRBJ2-5, with D tentatively TRBD2 (5 bases). Germline CDR1 is SGHRS and CDR2 is YFSETQ. The CDR3 extends over 14 amino acids. Trimming stripped 5 bases from V and 5 bases from J, with 16 bases between. CDR3 nucleotides: TGCGCCAGCAGGAGAGGGCTACTAGGGGAGACCCAGTACTTC. Translated, it gives CASRRGLLGETQYF. Full variable domain (rest looked up from reference TRBV5-1 and TRBJ2-5): KAGVTQTPRYLIKTRGQQVTLSCSPISGHRSVSWYQQTPGQGLQFLFEYFSETQRNKGNFPGRFSGRQFSNSRSEMNVSTLELGDSALYLCASRRGLLGETQYFGPGTRLLVL.

The DNA for the CDR3 is TGTGCCAGCTCTTCGACAGGGGGAGAGCAGTACTTC. It is translated as CASSSTGGEQYF. The gene calls are TRBV6-6 and TRBJ2-7, with 9 positions matching TRBD1. The trim removed 8 bases at V and 7 bases at J, leaving 6 bases unmatched. The CDR3 length is 12 residues. Per germline, CDR1 MNHNY and CDR2 SVGAGI (reference sequence).

The V gene is TRBV15, the J gene TRBJ1-3; 9 nucleotides line up with TRBD1. Trimming at V came to 1 base and at J to 3 bases, leaving 7 bases not matched to a gene. Germline V gene lookup returns CDR1 LNHNV and CDR2 YYDKDF (reference sequence). CDR3 size: 17 residues. CDR3 nucleotide sequence: TGTGCCACCAGCAGAGGGGGGACAGGGTACTTTGGAAACACCATATATTTT. Amino acid sequence: CATSRGGTGYFGNTIYF.

The chain uses TRBV11-3 and TRBJ2-1; 7 bases fit TRBD2. Germline V gene lookup returns CDR1 SGHNT and CDR2 YENEEA. The CDR3 loop spans 17 amino acids. J gave up 6 bases and V 3 bases, and 14 bases lay outside the gene matches. This CDR3 is CASSFDGRAMLGNEQFF. The CDR3 DNA sequence: TGTGCCAGCAGCTTTGATGGGAGGGCCATGTTGGGCAATGAGCAGTTCTTC.

The V and J genes are TRBV11-2 and TRBJ1-1; perhaps TRBD1 as D (5 bases). The germline V gene encodes CDR1 SGHAT and CDR2 FQNNGV. The CDR3 contains 14 residues. The V end lost 5 bases, the J end lost 3 bases, and 13 bases lay between the germline ends. This chain's CDR3 is CASSLNGGDTEAFF. CDR3 DNA sequence: TGTGCCAGCAGCCTCAACGGGGGGGACACTGAAGCTTTCTTT.

The CDR3 sequence: CASSQDRDELIYEQYF. The CDR3 bases are TGTGCCAGCAGCCAAGACCGCGACGAACTAATCTACGAGCAGTACTTC. V is TRBV14 and J is TRBJ2-7; D is uncertain. The V gene's germline CDR1 is SGHDN and CDR2 FVKESK. Trimming removed 0 bases at V and 3 bases at J, with 15 bases between. The CDR3 has 16 residues.

The chain links TRBV19 to TRBJ1-2; D remains unclear. This CDR3 region has 15 residues. Trimming removed 3 bases from V and 4 bases from J, with 15 bases in between. Germline CDR1 and CDR2: LNHDA and SQIVND (reference sequence). CDR3 region: CASSIFGVSFYGYTF. In nucleotides, the CDR3 is TGTGCCAGTAGTATTTTCGGGGTCTCCTTCTATGGCTACACCTTC.

The rearrangement links TRBV2 to TRBJ2-1; 8 bases align to TRBD2. This CDR3 has 14 amino acids. V was pared by 3 bases and J by 8 bases, with 6 bases of the junction left unmatched. Germline CDR1 and CDR2: SNHLY and FYNNEI. The CDR3 loop is CASSEELLADEQFF. The DNA for the CDR3 is TGTGCCAGCAGTGAGGAACTACTAGCGGATGAGCAGTTCTTC.

V gene TRBV21-1 combines with J gene TRBJ1-5; the table calls TRBD1, which could not be checked here. TRBV21-1 is flagged as a pseudogene. This CDR3 is 14 amino acids long. The CDR3 loop reads CASSRPFTGSAQHF. Written as DNA, the CDR3 is TGTGCCAGCAGCAGGCCATTCACAGGCTCGGCCCAGCATTTT.

This sequence joins TRBV11-2 and TRBJ2-3, with D tentatively TRBD2 (5 bases). Per germline, CDR1 SGHAT and CDR2 FQNNGV. The CDR3 is 14 amino acids. V lost 1 base to trimming and J lost 1 base, with 6 bases between them. The CDR3 DNA reads TGTGCCAGCAGCTTAGGTAGCGGCACAGATACGCAGTATTTT. Its translation: CASSLGSGTDTQYF.

The rearrangement joins TRBV3-1 (or the pseudogene TRBV3-2) to TRBJ1-2; D unclear. Germline V gives CDR1 LGHDT, CDR2 YNNKEL (reference sequence). Trimming left V 0 bases short and J 0 bases short, with 14 bases between. The CDR3 covers 17 residues. CDR3 protein: CASSQEHLIKPNYGYTF. CDR3 DNA: TGTGCCAGCAGCCAAGAGCACCTTATCAAGCCTAACTATGGCTACACCTTC.

The chain links TRBV25-1 to TRBJ2-1, with 10 bases aligning to TRBD2. The germline gives CDR1 MGHDK, CDR2 SYGVNS. This CDR3 contains 16 residues. V was pared by 2 bases and J by 8 bases, with 9 bases of the junction left unmatched. The CDR3 sequence: CASSEAPSGSTHEQFF. CDR3 sequence (DNA): TGTGCCAGCAGTGAAGCTCCTAGCGGGAGTACCCATGAGCAGTTCTTC.

The chain couples TRBV6-5 to TRBJ2-5; 9 bases agree with TRBD1. V gave up 6 bases and J gave up 4 bases; unmatched junction bases: 9. Per germline, CDR1 MNHEY and CDR2 SVGAGI. The CDR3 covers 15 residues. CDR3 nucleotides: TGTGCCAGCAGGGACCACAGGGGGCAGGTAGAGACCCAGTACTTC. Translated: CASRDHRGQVETQYF.

J is TRBJ1-2 and V is TRBV19; 9 nucleotides align to TRBD1. Germline CDR1 reads LNHDA; CDR2 reads SQIVND (reference sequence). The V gene end was trimmed by 5 bases and the J gene end by 6 bases; junction bases not matched to a gene: 16. The CDR3 runs to 17 residues. The CDR3: CASSSAPGTGPVHGYTF. The CDR3 DNA reads TGTGCCAGTAGTTCCGCCCCAGGGACAGGGCCCGTTCATGGCTACACCTTC.

The chain recombines TRBV5-1 with TRBJ2-2; the match to TRBD1 covers 11 bases. Germline V gene data show CDR1 as SGHRS and CDR2 as YFSETQ. V shed 4 bases and J 5 bases; nucleotides not matched to a gene: 10. This CDR3 spans 17 amino acids. DNA for the CDR3: TGCGCCAGCAGCAACCCTCCCGGGACAGGGGGAACCGGGGAGCTGTTTTTT. Translating it yields CASSNPPGTGGTGELFF.

The rearrangement uses TRBV5-4 and TRBJ1-2; D not certain. The CDR3 covers 14 residues. Germline assignment: CDR1 SGHNT and CDR2 YYREEE (reference sequence). Trimming pared 5 bases from V and 3 bases from J, leaving 14 bases between. CDR3 residues: CASRQSPADYGYTF. The CDR3 bases are TGTGCCAGCAGACAAAGCCCAGCGGACTATGGCTACACCTTC. Full variable domain (remainder filled in from reference TRBV5-4 and TRBJ1-2): ETGVTQSPTHLIKTRGQQVTLRCSSQSGHNTVSWYQQALGQGPQFIFQYYREEENGRGNFPPRFSGLQFPNYSSELNVNALELDDSALYLCASRQSPADYGYTFGSGTRLTVV.

The rearrangement links TRBV3-1 (or the pseudogene TRBV3-2) to TRBJ1-2; 9 bases fit TRBD1. Germline V lookup: CDR1 LGHDT, CDR2 YNNKEL (reference sequence). There are 17 residues in the CDR3. The J segment lost 0 bases and the V segment lost 4 bases, leaving 9 bases of the junction unmatched. The CDR3 nucleotides read TGTGCCAGCAGCCTTAGCCGGACAGGGGCGTCTAACTATGGCTACACCTTC. It encodes CASSLSRTGASNYGYTF.

This clone was counted a single time. As DNA, the CDR3 is TGTGCCAGCAGCGTCTCCCCACCGGGACAGGGGGCGACAGATACGCAGTATTTT. Translated: CASSVSPPGQGATDTQYF. The rearrangement uses TRBV9 and TRBJ2-3; 12 nucleotides match TRBD1. Losses at the gene ends were 2 bases for V and 3 bases for J; bases not matched to a gene: 10. There are 18 residues in the CDR3. Germline-derived CDR1 and CDR2 are SGDLS and YYNGEE.

The chain uses TRBV11-2 and TRBJ1-1; D remains ambiguous. The CDR3 contains 13 residues. Germline V CDR1 and CDR2: SGHAT, FQNNGV. V lost 0 bases to trimming and J lost 8 bases, with 10 bases between them. The CDR3 region has the DNA TGTGCCAGCAGCTTAGATTTGGGAGGGGAAGCTTTCTTT. Amino acids: CASSLDLGGEAFF.

This chain links TRBV3-1 (or the pseudogene TRBV3-2) with TRBJ1-5; possible D gene TRBD1, 6 bases. Germline V gene data show CDR1 as LGHDT and CDR2 as YNNKEL (reference sequence). V lost 1 base and J lost 7, with 14 bases in between. The CDR3 has 15 residues. This chain's CDR3 is CASSQGYRVEQPQHF. CDR3 nucleotide sequence: TGTGCCAGCAGCCAAGGATACAGGGTCGAACAGCCCCAGCATTTT.

V and J are TRBV7-6 and TRBJ2-5; 7 bases match TRBD2. Per germline, CDR1 SGHVS and CDR2 FNYEAQ. V trimming: 4 bases; J trimming: 1 base; junction bases outside the gene matches: 6. This CDR3 spans 15 amino acids. The CDR3 protein is CASSSEAGLQETQYF. The CDR3 nucleotides read TGTGCCAGCAGCTCAGAAGCGGGACTCCAAGAGACCCAGTACTTC.

This chain joins TRBV4-2 and TRBJ1-6; 7 positions agree with TRBD1. The V gene's germline CDR1 is LGHNA and CDR2 YNFKEQ. This CDR3 region has 16 residues. Unmatched junction bases numbered 4, after V lost 0 bases and J lost 5 bases. CDR3 DNA sequence: TGTGCCAGCAGCCAAGATCCTACAGGGGATAATTCACCCCTCCACTTT. Translating it yields CASSQDPTGDNSPLHF.

J is TRBJ1-2 and V is TRBV27, with 7 bases fitting TRBD1. CDR1 and CDR2 from the germline V gene are MNHEY and SMNVEV (reference sequence). The junction had 7 bases not matched to a gene; V was cut back by 4 bases and J by 5 bases. There are 14 residues in the CDR3. CDR3 in amino acids: CASSYTGTVYGYTF. The CDR3 nucleotides are TGTGCCAGCAGTTACACGGGGACAGTATATGGCTACACCTTC.

The chain has TRBV29-1 and TRBJ2-7, with D possibly TRBD1 on 6 matching bases. This CDR3 has 11 amino acids. Germline V gives CDR1 SQVTM, CDR2 ANQGSEA. V was trimmed by 3 bases and J by 9 bases, leaving 12 bases between them. The CDR3 is CSVESGVGQYF. DNA of the CDR3: TGCAGCGTTGAGTCAGGGGTCGGGCAGTACTTC.

The rearrangement uses TRBV6-6 and TRBJ2-7, with 9 bases lining up with TRBD1. Germline-derived CDR1 and CDR2 are MNHNY and SVGAGI (reference sequence). CDR3 length: 14 amino acids. V lost 7 bases, J lost 6 bases, and 10 bases stayed unmatched. In nucleotides, the CDR3 is TGTGCCAGCATCTACGGGGACAGGGAGGGCGAGCAGTACTTC. Its translation is CASIYGDREGEQYF.

The chain couples TRBV5-6 to TRBJ2-7, with D possibly being TRBD1 (5 bases). The length of the CDR3 is 13 residues. Germline lookup yields CDR1 SGHDT and CDR2 YYEEEE. V gave up 5 bases and J gave up 7 bases, with 16 bases separating them. The DNA for the CDR3 is TGTGCCAGCAGGGGTAGGGGAACGGAAGAGCAGTACTTC. Its translation: CASRGRGTEEQYF.

Only a few counts were recorded for this clone. J is TRBJ2-1 and V is TRBV5-4; weak D call: TRBD2 (5 bases). Germline CDR1 and CDR2: SGHNT and YYREEE (reference sequence). This CDR3 is built from 13 residues. V was shortened by 3 bases and J by 2 bases, with 6 bases between the two germline ends. The CDR3 coding sequence is TGTGCCAGCAGCTCGACTACCTACAATGAGCAGTTCTTC. The encoded protein is CASSSTTYNEQFF.

The chain uses TRBV4-2 and TRBJ2-3, with D possibly TRBD2 on 5 matching bases. V lost 0 bases and J lost 0, with 10 bases in between. The CDR3 has 16 residues. Germline-derived CDR1 and CDR2 are LGHNA and YNFKEQ. The CDR3 region is CASSQDPGGSTDTQYF. CDR3 DNA sequence: TGTGCCAGCAGCCAAGATCCCGGCGGGAGCACAGATACGCAGTATTTT.

CDR3 sequence (DNA): TGTGCCAGCAGCCCCGACAGTAACTATGGCTACACCTTC. Its protein product is CASSPDSNYGYTF. This chain links TRBV9 with TRBJ1-2; TRBD1 is a possible D gene (5 bases). The CDR3 contains 13 residues. In germline, CDR1 is SGDLS, CDR2 YYNGEE. V was clipped by 4 bases and J by 1 base, with 8 bases between them.

The rearrangement uses TRBV4-3 and TRBJ2-1; D is undetermined. The V gene's germline CDR1 is LGHNA and CDR2 YSLEER. Trimming removed 0 bases from V and 0 bases from J, with 6 bases in between. This CDR3 region has 15 residues. The CDR3 sequence is CASSQERFSYNEQFF. In nucleotides, the CDR3 is TGCGCCAGCAGCCAAGAACGGTTCTCCTACAATGAGCAGTTCTTC.

The V call is TRBV4-2, the J call TRBJ2-5, with D unclear. The CDR3 extends over 13 amino acids. V was trimmed by 4 bases and J by 5 bases, leaving 11 bases between them. Germline V CDR1 and CDR2: LGHNA, YNFKEQ. The CDR3 DNA reads TGTGCCAGCAGCCCTCCGACTGGGGAGACCCAGTACTTC. Amino acids: CASSPPTGETQYF.

This CDR3 reads CAWSSGGNSNQPQHF. In DNA form, the CDR3 reads TGTGCCTGGAGTTCGGGGGGTAATAGCAATCAGCCCCAGCATTTT. The chain combines TRBV30 with TRBJ1-5, with D maybe TRBD1 (5 bases). Looked up from germline, CDR1 is GTSNPN and CDR2 is SVGIG (reference sequence). Deletions cut 2 bases from V and 0 bases from J, with 11 bases between. The length of the CDR3 is 15 residues.